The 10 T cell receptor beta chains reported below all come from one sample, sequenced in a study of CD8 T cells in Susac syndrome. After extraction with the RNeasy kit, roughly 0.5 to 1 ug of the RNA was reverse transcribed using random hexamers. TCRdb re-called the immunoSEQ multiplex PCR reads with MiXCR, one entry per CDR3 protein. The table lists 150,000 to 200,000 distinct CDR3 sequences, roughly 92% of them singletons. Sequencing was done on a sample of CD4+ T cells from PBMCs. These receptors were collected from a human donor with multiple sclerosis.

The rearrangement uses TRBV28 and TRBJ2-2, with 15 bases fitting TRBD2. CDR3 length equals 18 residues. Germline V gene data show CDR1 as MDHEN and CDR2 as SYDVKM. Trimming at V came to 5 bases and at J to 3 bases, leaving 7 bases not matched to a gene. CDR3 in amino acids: CASSDPGLAGGYTGELFF. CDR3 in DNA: TGTGCCAGCAGTGACCCGGGACTAGCGGGAGGCTACACCGGGGAGCTGTTTTTT.

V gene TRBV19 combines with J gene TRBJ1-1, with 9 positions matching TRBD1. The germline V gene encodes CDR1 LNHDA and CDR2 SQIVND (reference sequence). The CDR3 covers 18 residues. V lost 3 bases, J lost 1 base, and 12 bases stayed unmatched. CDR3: CASSIAFGQGRENTEAFF. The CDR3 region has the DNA TGTGCCAGTAGTATCGCCTTTGGACAGGGGAGAGAGAACACTGAAGCTTTCTTT.

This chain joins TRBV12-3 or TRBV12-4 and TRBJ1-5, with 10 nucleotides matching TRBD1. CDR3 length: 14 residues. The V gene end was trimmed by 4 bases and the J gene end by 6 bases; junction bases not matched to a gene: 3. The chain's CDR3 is CASSSGQGFQPQHF. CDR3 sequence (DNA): TGTGCCAGCAGTTCGGGACAGGGGTTTCAGCCCCAGCATTTT.

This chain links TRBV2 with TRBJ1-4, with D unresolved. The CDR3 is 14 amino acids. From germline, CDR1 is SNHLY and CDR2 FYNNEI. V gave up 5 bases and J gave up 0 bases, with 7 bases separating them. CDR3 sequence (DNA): TGTGCCAGCAGTTCAGCCACAACTAATGAAAAACTGTTTTTT. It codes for CASSSATTNEKLFF.

As DNA, the CDR3 is TGTGCCAGCAGTTTGGGGACAGGGGAAAGAAACACCATATATTTT. It encodes CASSLGTGERNTIYF. The chain employs TRBV12-3 or TRBV12-4 and TRBJ1-3, with 10 bases lining up with TRBD1. V lost 3 bases and J lost 5; bases outside the gene matches: 4. The CDR3 is 15 residues long.

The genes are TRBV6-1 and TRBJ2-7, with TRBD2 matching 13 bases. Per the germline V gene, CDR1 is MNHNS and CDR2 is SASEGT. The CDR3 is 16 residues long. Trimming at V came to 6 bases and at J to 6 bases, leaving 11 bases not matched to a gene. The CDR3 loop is CASRRTSGSQGFEQYF. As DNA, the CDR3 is TGTGCCAGCAGAAGGACTAGCGGGAGCCAGGGGTTCGAGCAGTACTTC.

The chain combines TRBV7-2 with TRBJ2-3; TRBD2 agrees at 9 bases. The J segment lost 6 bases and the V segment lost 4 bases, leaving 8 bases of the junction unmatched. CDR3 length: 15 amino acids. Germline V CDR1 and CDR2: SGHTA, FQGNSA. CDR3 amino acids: CASSSSSGEGDTQYF. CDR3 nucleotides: TGTGCCAGCAGCTCCTCTAGCGGGGAGGGGGATACGCAGTATTTT.

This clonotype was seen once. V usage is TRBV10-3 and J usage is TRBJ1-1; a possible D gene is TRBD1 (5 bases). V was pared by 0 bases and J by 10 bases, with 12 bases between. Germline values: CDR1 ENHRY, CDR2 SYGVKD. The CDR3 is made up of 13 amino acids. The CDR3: CAISESGTSRAFF. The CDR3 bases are TGTGCCATCAGTGAGTCGGGGACCTCCCGAGCTTTCTTT.

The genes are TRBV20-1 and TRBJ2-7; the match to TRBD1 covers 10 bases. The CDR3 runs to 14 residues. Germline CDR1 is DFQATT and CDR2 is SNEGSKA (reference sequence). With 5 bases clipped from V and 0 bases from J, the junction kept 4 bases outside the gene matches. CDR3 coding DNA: TGCAGTGCTCCGGGACAGGGGAGCTCCTACGAGCAGTACTTC. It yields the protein CSAPGQGSSYEQYF.

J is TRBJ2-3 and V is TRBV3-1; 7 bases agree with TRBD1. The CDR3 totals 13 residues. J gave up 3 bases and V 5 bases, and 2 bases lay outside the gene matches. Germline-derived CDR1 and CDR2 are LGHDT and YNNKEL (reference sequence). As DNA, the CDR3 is TGTGCCAGCAGCGCAGGGGGAACAGATACGCAGTATTTT. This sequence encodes CASSAGGTDTQYF.